Listed below are T cell receptor beta chains from one sample, sequenced in a study of blood T cell repertoires in COVID-19. Only in-frame clones appear in the TCRdb table, and some are missing; sequencing was by immunoSEQ multiplex PCR. Of hundreds of thousands of clones in the sample, about nine tenths were seen once. The material sequenced was PBMCs or T cells enriched from blood (not recorded which). All receptors come from a woman aged 55-70 years who had recovered from COVID-19. Both conserved end residues are part of each CDR3. A D gene is named only where the DNA matches it firmly. Part of the rows lack a size; the others show once, few, many or a class for expanded clones.

j_gene: TRBJ2-1
d_gene: NA
abundance: NA
v_gene: TRBV21-1
CDR3nt: TGTGCCAGTATCCCAAGGCGGAATGAGCAGTTCTTC
CDR3aa: CASIPRRNEQFF

j_gene: TRBJ1-3
d_gene: NA
abundance: once
v_gene: TRBV10-2
CDR3nt: TGCGCCAGCAGTTCGTCGGGGGGTACCGGAAACACCATATATTTT
CDR3aa: CASSSSGGTGNTIYF

j_gene: TRBJ1-1
d_gene: TRBD1
abundance: NA
v_gene: TRBV29-1
CDR3nt: TGCAGCGTTGAACTAGGACAGGACACTGAAGCTTTCTTT
CDR3aa: CSVELGQDTEAFF

j_gene: TRBJ2-1
d_gene: NA
abundance: NA
v_gene: TRBV18
CDR3nt: TGTGCCAGCTCTCCCTTGCCGGGCTCCTACAATGAGCAGTTCTTC
CDR3aa: CASSPLPGSYNEQFF

j_gene: TRBJ1-1
d_gene: TRBD1
abundance: once
v_gene: TRBV10-3
CDR3nt: TGTGCCATCAGTGAAGGGCAGGGGGCGAACACTGAAGCTTTCTTT
CDR3aa: CAISEGQGANTEAFF

j_gene: TRBJ1-6
d_gene: NA
abundance: NA
v_gene: TRBV7-6
CDR3nt: TGTGCCAGCAGCTTTGAGGGTGATTATTCACCCCTCCACTTT
CDR3aa: CASSFEGDYSPLHF

j_gene: TRBJ2-2
d_gene: TRBD2
abundance: NA
v_gene: TRBV5-1
CDR3nt: TGCGCCAGTAGTAGCGGGGGCGACACCGGGGAGCTGTTTTTT
CDR3aa: CASSSGGDTGELFF

j_gene: TRBJ2-5
d_gene: TRBD1
abundance: NA
v_gene: TRBV7-7
CDR3nt: TGTGCCAGCAGCAGAGAGGGGGTTACAGGGGGAGAGACCCAGTACTTC
CDR3aa: CASSREGVTGGETQYF

j_gene: TRBJ2-7
d_gene: TRBD1
abundance: NA
v_gene: TRBV9
CDR3nt: TGTGCCAGCAGCGTAGACCCAGGGGGCCAATACGAGCAGTACTTC
CDR3aa: CASSVDPGGQYEQYF

j_gene: TRBJ1-1
d_gene: NA
abundance: NA
v_gene: TRBV5-1
CDR3nt: TGCGCCAGCAGCTCGACAGGGAACACTGAAGCTTTCTTT
CDR3aa: CASSSTGNTEAFF

j_gene: TRBJ2-5
d_gene: TRBD1
abundance: NA
v_gene: TRBV5-6
CDR3nt: TGTGCCAGCAGGTCCCCGACAGGGGGCGAAGAGACCCAGTACTTC
CDR3aa: CASRSPTGGEETQYF

j_gene: TRBJ1-4
d_gene: NA
abundance: NA
v_gene: TRBV7-9
CDR3nt: TGTGCCAGCAGCTTACGGGGGGGCGCGTCAACTAATGAAAAACTGTTTTTT
CDR3aa: CASSLRGGASTNEKLFF

j_gene: TRBJ1-4
d_gene: NA
abundance: NA
v_gene: TRBV5-1
CDR3nt: TGCGCCAGCAGCCTGGACAGAGCAACTAATGAAAAACTGTTTTTT
CDR3aa: CASSLDRATNEKLFF

j_gene: TRBJ1-2
d_gene: NA
abundance: NA
v_gene: TRBV5-5
CDR3nt: TGTGCCAGCAGCTCAGAGCCGGGTGGCTACACCTTC
CDR3aa: CASSSEPGGYTF

j_gene: TRBJ1-2
d_gene: TRBD1
abundance: NA
v_gene: TRBV27
CDR3nt: TGTGCCAGCAGTTTGCAGGGGGCGCCCGGAGGGGGCTACACCTTC
CDR3aa: CASSLQGAPGGGYTF

j_gene: TRBJ1-2
d_gene: NA
abundance: NA
v_gene: TRBV3-1/TRBV3-2
CDR3nt: TGTGCCAGCAGCCAACAAGGAGGGTTCGGCTATGGCTACACCTTC
CDR3aa: CASSQQGGFGYGYTF

j_gene: TRBJ2-1
d_gene: NA
abundance: once
v_gene: TRBV25-1
CDR3nt: TGTGCCAGCAGTGCGGGTGGGAATGAGCAGTTCTTC
CDR3aa: CASSAGGNEQFF

j_gene: TRBJ1-3
d_gene: NA
abundance: NA
v_gene: TRBV2
CDR3nt: TGTGCCAGCAGCAAAGAGGTCCTATCTGGAAACACCATATATTTT
CDR3aa: CASSKEVLSGNTIYF

j_gene: TRBJ1-2
d_gene: TRBD1
abundance: few
v_gene: TRBV18
CDR3nt: TGTGCCAGCTCACCGGGGACAGGGCTGGACTATGGCTACACCTTC
CDR3aa: CASSPGTGLDYGYTF

j_gene: TRBJ1-2
d_gene: TRBD1
abundance: NA
v_gene: TRBV19
CDR3nt: TGTGCCAGTAGTGCCGGGACAGGGGTCTATGGCTACACCTTC
CDR3aa: CASSAGTGVYGYTF

j_gene: TRBJ2-1
d_gene: TRBD2
abundance: NA
v_gene: TRBV7-2
CDR3nt: TGTGCCAGCAGTCTTACTAGCGGGGGGGCCCCTGAGCAGTTCTTC
CDR3aa: CASSLTSGGAPEQFF

j_gene: TRBJ1-1
d_gene: TRBD1
abundance: NA
v_gene: TRBV6-5
CDR3nt: TGTGCCGGAAGACAGGGGCAGAAATCTGGGACTGAAGCTTTCTTT
CDR3aa: CAGRQGQKSGTEAFF

j_gene: TRBJ2-1
d_gene: TRBD2
abundance: NA
v_gene: TRBV24-1
CDR3nt: TGTGCCACCAGTTTAGCGGGGAGAGATAACAATGAGCAGTTCTTC
CDR3aa: CATSLAGRDNNEQFF

j_gene: TRBJ1-1
d_gene: NA
abundance: NA
v_gene: TRBV2
CDR3nt: TGTGCCAGCAGCCCGGACACCCTAGTGAACACTGAAGCTTTCTTT
CDR3aa: CASSPDTLVNTEAFF

j_gene: TRBJ1-2
d_gene: NA
abundance: NA
v_gene: TRBV9
CDR3nt: TGTGCCAGCAGCAGACAGCAAGATAGTGCCTCCTATGGCTACACCTTC
CDR3aa: CASSRQQDSASYGYTF

j_gene: TRBJ1-4
d_gene: NA
abundance: NA
v_gene: TRBV5-1
CDR3nt: TGCGCCAGCAACGCGGACGGGAGGGAAAAACTGTTTTTT
CDR3aa: CASNADGREKLFF

j_gene: TRBJ2-7
d_gene: NA
abundance: few
v_gene: TRBV6-5
CDR3nt: TGTGCCAGCAGTTACTCGCCGGGGGCCTACGAGCAGTACTTC
CDR3aa: CASSYSPGAYEQYF

j_gene: TRBJ2-4
d_gene: TRBD1
abundance: once
v_gene: TRBV2
CDR3nt: TGTGCCAGCAGGCTGAGAGGGACAGATTTAGCCAAAAACATTCAGTACTTC
CDR3aa: CASRLRGTDLAKNIQYF

j_gene: TRBJ1-4
d_gene: TRBD1
abundance: once
v_gene: TRBV19
CDR3nt: TGTGCCAGTACTAAGGGACAGATTAATGAAAAACTGTTTTTT
CDR3aa: CASTKGQINEKLFF

j_gene: TRBJ2-7
d_gene: NA
abundance: NA
v_gene: TRBV19
CDR3nt: TGTGCCAGTAGTTATCGGTACGGGGCCTACGAGCAGTACTTC
CDR3aa: CASSYRYGAYEQYF

j_gene: TRBJ2-1
d_gene: TRBD2
abundance: NA
v_gene: TRBV5-5
CDR3nt: TGTGCCAGCAGCTCCTTTAGCGGGGTCACCTACAATGAGCAGTTCTTC
CDR3aa: CASSSFSGVTYNEQFF

j_gene: TRBJ2-1
d_gene: TRBD1
abundance: NA
v_gene: TRBV27
CDR3nt: TGTGCCAGCAGTAGGGACAGAACCTACAATGAGCAGTTCTTC
CDR3aa: CASSRDRTYNEQFF